This TCR beta chain emerged from a study of blood T cell repertoires in COVID-19. Overall study: Some COVID-19 samples were acute and others convalescent; all came from the United States, Italy and Spain. T cells, B-cell-depleted T cells, or PBMCs provided the cDNA or gDNA that served as material.

As handled by the study authors: By means of reference gene primer amplification, nucleated cell counts were estimated. Generated by immunoSEQ multiplex PCR, the TCRdb table keeps only in-frame clones and is missing some. V and J calls and clone size are copied from that table; D and trimming were computed from the DNA. The sample yields around 130,000 clones, around 86% seen once. The CDR3 extends over 14 amino acids. With 4 bases removed from V and 0 bases from J, the gap between germline ends came to 10 bases. Germline assignment: CDR1 SGHDT and CDR2 YYEEEE. Sequencing was performed on peripheral blood. This sequence originates from a woman aged 45-65 years who had recovered from COVID-19. V and J are TRBV5-6 and TRBJ1-1; D may be TRBD1 (5 bases). DNA for the CDR3: TGTGCCAGCAGCCAACAGGCGATGAACACTGAAGCTTTCTTT. It is translated as CASSQQAMNTEAFF.